Shown below are 15 T cell receptor beta chains from a single sample sequenced in a study of T cell repertoires in cytomegalovirus infection. In TCRdb, the reads were re-called with MiXCR into one record per CDR3 protein. The data hold under 50,000 distinct CDR3 sequences, with roughly 20% observed a single time. The antigens for these receptors are not known. The sequencing sample was made of PBMCs, sequenced either directly or after in vitro stimulation (not recorded which). These receptors were taken from a human donor in good health (CMV status not recorded). Some clones in this sample may be carry-over from other donors' samples.

This clonotype occurred many times. V is TRBV6-1 and J is TRBJ1-4; D is perhaps TRBD1 (5 bases). The CDR3 totals 15 residues. The germline V gene has CDR1 MNHNS and CDR2 SASEGT. V lost 5 bases and J 8 bases, leaving 18 bases between the germline ends. The CDR3 here is CASSTGQGNWEKLFF. The CDR3 nucleotides are TGTGCCAGCAGTACCGGGCAGGGTAATTGGGAAAAACTGTTTTTT.

The chain couples TRBV27 to TRBJ1-6; no reliable D call. The CDR3 totals 13 residues. Germline V gene sequence: CDR1 MNHEY, CDR2 SMNVEV (reference sequence). Between the trimmed V and J ends, which lost 2 bases and 6 bases, there was a span of 5 bases. In DNA, the CDR3 is TGTGCCAGCAGTTTAGTTGGTAATTCACCCCTCCACTTT. Translation gives CASSLVGNSPLHF.

This clonotype was recorded many times. The chain has TRBV6-4 and TRBJ2-3, with 10 bases fitting TRBD1. This CDR3 has 15 amino acids. CDR1 MRHNA and CDR2 SNTAGT come from the germline V gene. With V trimmed by 2 bases and J by 3 bases, 2 bases remained unmatched. The CDR3 protein is CASSDGTGETDTQYF. The CDR3 DNA reads as TGTGCCAGCAGTGACGGGACAGGGGAAACAGATACGCAGTATTTT.

In this sample, this clonotype turned up a few times. The rearrangement links TRBV5-4 to TRBJ1-1; D is ambiguous. Trimming shortened V by 7 bases and J by 0 bases, and 10 bases separated the two germline ends. Germline lookup yields CDR1 SGHNT and CDR2 YYREEE (reference sequence). The CDR3 sequence is 13 residues long. CDR3 in DNA: TGTGCCAGCGCTGAAACCCTGAACACTGAAGCTTTCTTT. It is translated as CASAETLNTEAFF.

This clonotype was seen many times. V usage is TRBV7-8 and J usage is TRBJ1-5; D gene ambiguous. CDR1 is SGHVS, CDR2 FQNEAQ, per germline. CDR3 size: 12 residues. Trimming left V 0 bases short and J 5 bases short, with 2 bases between. CDR3 DNA: TGTGCCAGCAGCTTAGCGGATCAGCCCCAGCATTTT. Its protein product is CASSLADQPQHF.

This chain joins TRBV20-1 and TRBJ1-2, with D possibly being TRBD1 (5 bases). The CDR3 extends over 15 amino acids. V gave up 3 bases and J gave up 3 bases, with 17 bases separating them. The germline V gene encodes CDR1 DFQATT and CDR2 SNEGSKA (reference sequence). The CDR3 nucleotides read TGCAGTGCTAGCCCCGTTGCAGGGCTAGACTATGGCTACACCTTC. This codes for CSASPVAGLDYGYTF.

The V gene is TRBV27, the J gene TRBJ2-5; D is undetermined. Germline V gene lookup returns CDR1 MNHEY and CDR2 SMNVEV (reference sequence). There are 14 residues in the CDR3. V lost 5 bases and J lost 5, with 15 bases in between. CDR3 in DNA: TGTGCCAGCAGTCTTTCCCACCTAATGGAGACCCAGTACTTC. It codes for CASSLSHLMETQYF.

The table lists this clonotype with many counts. The chain recombines TRBV24-1 with TRBJ2-2; 8 bases agree with TRBD1. V shed 4 bases, J shed 3 bases, and the junction held 6 bases outside the gene matches. The CDR3 loop spans 16 amino acids. In germline, CDR1 is KGHDR, CDR2 SFDVKD. CDR3: CATSDPMTGDTGELFF. Written as DNA, the CDR3 is TGTGCCACCAGTGACCCAATGACAGGGGACACCGGGGAGCTGTTTTTT.

Ten or more counts support this clonotype. The chain combines TRBV7-3 with TRBJ1-1; D may be TRBD1 (6 bases). Trimming left V 2 bases short and J 3 bases short, with 13 bases between. The CDR3 length is 15 residues. CDR1 and CDR2 from the germline V gene are SGHTA and FQGTGA. The CDR3 DNA follows: TGTGCCAGCAGCTTATTACCGGGGGCGGACACTGAAGCTTTCTTT. Protein product: CASSLLPGADTEAFF.

This clonotype was observed at least ten times. The rearrangement uses TRBV19 and TRBJ2-2, with D unclear. V was pared by 5 bases and J by 6 bases, with 7 bases between. Germline values: CDR1 LNHDA, CDR2 SQIVND (reference sequence). The CDR3 totals 12 residues. The CDR3 nucleotides read TGTGCCAGTAGTGTTAGACCCGGGGAGCTGTTTTTT. It codes for CASSVRPGELFF. The full variable domain, rest sourced from reference TRBV19 and TRBJ2-2, is DGGITQSPKYLFRKEGQNVTLSCEQNLNHDAMYWYRQDPGQGLRLIYYSQIVNDFQKGDIAEGYSVSREKKESFPLTVTSAQKNPTAFYLCASSVRPGELFFGEGSRLTVL.

This clonotype was seen only a few times. The chain is built from TRBV2 and TRBJ1-4; no clear D gene. The V gene lost 0 bases and the J gene lost 7 bases, with 9 bases spanning the gap. This CDR3 has 14 amino acids. CDR1 is SNHLY, CDR2 FYNNEI, per germline. CDR3 in amino acids: CASSEARLSEKLFF. The CDR3 coding sequence is TGTGCCAGCAGTGAAGCGCGACTCTCTGAAAAACTGTTTTTT.

This chain joins TRBV9 and TRBJ2-1; 8 nucleotides line up with TRBD2. The CDR3 covers 17 residues. Losses at the gene ends were 0 bases for V and 5 bases for J; bases not matched to a gene: 10. Germline V CDR1 and CDR2: SGDLS, YYNGEE. The CDR3 loop reads CASSVDNSGNSNNEQFF. In DNA form, the CDR3 reads TGTGCCAGCAGCGTAGATAATAGCGGGAACTCGAACAATGAGCAGTTCTTC.

The gene calls are TRBV11-2 and TRBJ2-1; a possible D gene is TRBD1 (5 bases). The germline V and J ends were trimmed by 5 bases and 0 bases, with 11 bases remaining between them. The length of the CDR3 is 15 residues. CDR1 is SGHAT and CDR2 is FQNNGV in the germline V gene. Here the CDR3 reads CASSPRRGSYNEQFF. The CDR3 nucleotides are TGTGCCAGCAGCCCGAGAAGGGGCTCCTACAATGAGCAGTTCTTC.

The rearrangement links TRBV20-1 to TRBJ2-1; 8 bases match TRBD2. V was clipped by 0 bases and J by 8 bases; unmatched bases: 12. This CDR3 spans 16 amino acids. Germline V gene data show CDR1 as DFQATT and CDR2 as SNEGSKA (reference sequence). DNA of the CDR3: TGCAGTGCTAGAGATCCCCACGGGAGGGCCGGTGATGAGCAGTTCTTC. It codes for CSARDPHGRAGDEQFF.

At least ten counts were recorded for this clonotype. This chain links TRBV7-6 with TRBJ1-2; tentative D call: TRBD1 (5 bases). Germline-derived CDR1 and CDR2 are SGHVS and FNYEAQ. Trimming removed 1 base from V and 6 bases from J, with 15 bases in between. The CDR3 sequence is 15 residues long. As DNA, the CDR3 is TGTGCCAGCAGCTTAGGGGGGGAAGGGATGGATGGCTACACCTTC. Its protein is CASSLGGEGMDGYTF.